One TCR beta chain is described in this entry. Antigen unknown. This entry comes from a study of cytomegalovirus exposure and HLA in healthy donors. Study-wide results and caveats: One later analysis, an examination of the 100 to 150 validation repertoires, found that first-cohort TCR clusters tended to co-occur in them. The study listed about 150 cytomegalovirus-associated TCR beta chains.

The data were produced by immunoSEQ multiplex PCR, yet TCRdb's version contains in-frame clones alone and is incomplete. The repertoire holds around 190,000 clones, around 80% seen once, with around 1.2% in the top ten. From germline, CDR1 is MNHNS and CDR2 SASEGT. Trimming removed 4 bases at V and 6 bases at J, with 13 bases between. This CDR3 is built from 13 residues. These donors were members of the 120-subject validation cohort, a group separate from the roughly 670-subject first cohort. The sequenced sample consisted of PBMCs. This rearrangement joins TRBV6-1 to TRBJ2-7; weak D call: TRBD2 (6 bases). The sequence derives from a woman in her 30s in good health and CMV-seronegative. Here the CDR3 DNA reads TGTGCCAGCAGTGCCACCCGGGGAGGCGAGCAGTACTTC. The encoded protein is CASSATRGGEQYF.